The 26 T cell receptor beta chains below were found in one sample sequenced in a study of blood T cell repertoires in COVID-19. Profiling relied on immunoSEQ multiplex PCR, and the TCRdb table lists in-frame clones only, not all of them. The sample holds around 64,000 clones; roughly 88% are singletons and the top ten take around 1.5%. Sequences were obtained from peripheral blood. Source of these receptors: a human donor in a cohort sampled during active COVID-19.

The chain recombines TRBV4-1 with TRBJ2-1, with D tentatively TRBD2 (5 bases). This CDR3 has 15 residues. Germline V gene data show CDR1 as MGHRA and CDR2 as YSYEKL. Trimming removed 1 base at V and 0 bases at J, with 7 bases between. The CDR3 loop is CASSQAGNSYNEQFF. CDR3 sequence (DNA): TGCGCCAGCAGCCAAGCGGGGAACTCCTACAATGAGCAGTTCTTC.

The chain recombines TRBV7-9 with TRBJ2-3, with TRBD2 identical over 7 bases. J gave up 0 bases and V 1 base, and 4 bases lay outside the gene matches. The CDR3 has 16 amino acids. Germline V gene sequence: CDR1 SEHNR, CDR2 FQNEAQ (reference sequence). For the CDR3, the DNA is TGTGCCAGCAGCTTAGAAGGTAGCGGGAGCACAGATACGCAGTATTTT. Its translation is CASSLEGSGSTDTQYF.

Here the CDR3 DNA reads TGTGCCAGCAGCTTGGGACAGATACTAGCCAAAAACATTCAGTACTTC. This translates into CASSLGQILAKNIQYF. This chain connects TRBV5-8 to TRBJ2-4, with TRBD1 as a possible D gene (5 bases). The CDR3 covers 16 residues. V was clipped by 0 bases and J by 0 bases, with 10 bases between them. Germline CDR1 and CDR2: SGHTS and YDEGEE.

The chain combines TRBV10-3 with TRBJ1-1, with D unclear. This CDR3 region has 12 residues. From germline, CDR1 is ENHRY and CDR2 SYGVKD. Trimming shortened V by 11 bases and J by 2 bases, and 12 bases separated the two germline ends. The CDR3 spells CAALAVNTEAFF. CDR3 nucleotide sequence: TGTGCCGCCCTGGCCGTCAACACTGAAGCTTTCTTT.

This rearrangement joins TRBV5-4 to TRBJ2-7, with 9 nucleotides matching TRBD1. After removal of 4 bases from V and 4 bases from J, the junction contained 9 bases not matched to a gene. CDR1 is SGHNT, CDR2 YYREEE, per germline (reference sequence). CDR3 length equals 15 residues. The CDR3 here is CASSRPGDRAYEQYF. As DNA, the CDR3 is TGTGCCAGCAGCCGCCCTGGGGACAGGGCGTACGAGCAGTACTTC.

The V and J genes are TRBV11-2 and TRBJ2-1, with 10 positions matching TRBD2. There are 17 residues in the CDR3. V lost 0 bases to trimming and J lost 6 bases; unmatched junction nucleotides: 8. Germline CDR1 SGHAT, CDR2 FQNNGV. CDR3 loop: CASSLDGLAGVGNEQFF. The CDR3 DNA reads TGTGCCAGCAGCTTAGATGGGCTAGCGGGAGTCGGCAATGAGCAGTTCTTC. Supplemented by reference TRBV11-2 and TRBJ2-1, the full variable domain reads EAGVAQSPRYKIIEKRQSVAFWCNPISGHATLYWYQQILGQGPKLLIQFQNNGVVDDSQLPKDRFSAERLKGVDSTLKIQPAKLEDSAVYLCASSLDGLAGVGNEQFFGPGTRLTVL.

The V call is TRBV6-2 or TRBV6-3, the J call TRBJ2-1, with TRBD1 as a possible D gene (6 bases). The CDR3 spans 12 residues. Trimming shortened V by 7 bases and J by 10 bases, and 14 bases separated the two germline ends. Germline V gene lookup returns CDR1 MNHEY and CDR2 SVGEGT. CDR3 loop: CASTPTGNEQFF. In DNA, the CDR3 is TGTGCCAGCACCCCAACAGGGAACGAGCAGTTCTTC.

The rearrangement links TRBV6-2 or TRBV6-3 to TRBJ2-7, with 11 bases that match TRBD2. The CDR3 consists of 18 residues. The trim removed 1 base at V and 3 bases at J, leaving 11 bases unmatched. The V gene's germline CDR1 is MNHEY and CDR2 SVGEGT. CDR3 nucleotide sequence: TGTGCCAGCAGTTACTTCCCACCCTTAGCGGGAGGGAGCTACGAGCAGTACTTC. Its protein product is CASSYFPPLAGGSYEQYF.

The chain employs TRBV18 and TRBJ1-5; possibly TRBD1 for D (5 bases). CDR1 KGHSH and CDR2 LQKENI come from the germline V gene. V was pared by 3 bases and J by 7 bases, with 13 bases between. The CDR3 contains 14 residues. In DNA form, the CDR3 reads TGTGCCAGCTCACCCATGGGGGGGGGACAGCCCCAGCATTTT. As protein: CASSPMGGGQPQHF.

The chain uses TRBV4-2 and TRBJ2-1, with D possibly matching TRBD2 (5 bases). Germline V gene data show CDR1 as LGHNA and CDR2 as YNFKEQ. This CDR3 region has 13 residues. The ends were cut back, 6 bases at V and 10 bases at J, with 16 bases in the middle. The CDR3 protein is CASSHARSGEQFF. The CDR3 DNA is TGTGCCAGCAGTCATGCTAGGTCGGGGGAGCAGTTCTTC.

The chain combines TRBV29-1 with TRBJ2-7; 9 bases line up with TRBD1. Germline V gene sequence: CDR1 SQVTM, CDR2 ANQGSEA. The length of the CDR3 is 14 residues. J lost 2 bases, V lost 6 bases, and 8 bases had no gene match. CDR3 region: CSVAPGQGPYEQYF. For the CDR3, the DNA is TGCAGCGTCGCACCGGGACAGGGACCCTACGAGCAGTACTTC.

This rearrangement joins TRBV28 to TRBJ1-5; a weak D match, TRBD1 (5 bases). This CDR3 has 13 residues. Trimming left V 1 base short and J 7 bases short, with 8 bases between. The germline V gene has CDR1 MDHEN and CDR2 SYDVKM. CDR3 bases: TGTGCCAGCAGTTTATTGGGGGGGCAGCCCCAGCATTTT. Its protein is CASSLLGGQPQHF.

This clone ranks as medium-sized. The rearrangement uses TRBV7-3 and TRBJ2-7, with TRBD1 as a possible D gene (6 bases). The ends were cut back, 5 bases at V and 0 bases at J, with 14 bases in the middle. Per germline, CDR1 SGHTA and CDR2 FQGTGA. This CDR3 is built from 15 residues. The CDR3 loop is CASSLASGASYEQYF. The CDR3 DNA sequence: TGTGCCAGCAGCCTCGCCTCAGGGGCCTCCTACGAGCAGTACTTC.

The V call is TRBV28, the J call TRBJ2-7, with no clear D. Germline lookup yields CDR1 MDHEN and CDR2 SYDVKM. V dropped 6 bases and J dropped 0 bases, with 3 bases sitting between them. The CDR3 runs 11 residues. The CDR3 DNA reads TGTGCCAGCAGGAGCTCCTACGAGCAGTACTTC. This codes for CASRSSYEQYF. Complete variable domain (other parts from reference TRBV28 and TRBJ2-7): DVKVTQSSRYLVKRTGEKVFLECVQDMDHENMFWYRQDPGLGLRLIYFSYDVKMKEKGDIPEGYSVSREKKERFSLILESASTNQTSMYLCASRSSYEQYFGPGTRLTVT.

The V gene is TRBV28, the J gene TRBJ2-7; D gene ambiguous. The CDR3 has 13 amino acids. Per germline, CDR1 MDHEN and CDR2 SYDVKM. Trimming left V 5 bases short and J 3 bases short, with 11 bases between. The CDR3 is CASSPGRFYEQYF. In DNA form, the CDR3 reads TGTGCCAGCAGTCCAGGTCGGTTCTACGAGCAGTACTTC.

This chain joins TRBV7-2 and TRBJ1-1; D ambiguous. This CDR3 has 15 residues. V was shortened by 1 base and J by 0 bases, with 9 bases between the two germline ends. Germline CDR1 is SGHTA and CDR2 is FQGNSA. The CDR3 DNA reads TGTGCCAGCAGCTTAGTAGGCCAGGTGAACACTGAAGCTTTCTTT. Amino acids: CASSLVGQVNTEAFF.

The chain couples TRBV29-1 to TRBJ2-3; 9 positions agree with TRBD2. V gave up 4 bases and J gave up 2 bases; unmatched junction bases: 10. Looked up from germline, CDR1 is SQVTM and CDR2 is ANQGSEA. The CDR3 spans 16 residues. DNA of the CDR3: TGCAGCGTTGTTAGCCTAGCGGGATTGATCACAGATACGCAGTATTTT. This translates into CSVVSLAGLITDTQYF.

CDR3 bases: TGCGCCAGCAGCTCCTCGGGAACCCAAGAGACCCAGTACTTC. Its protein is CASSSSGTQETQYF. The V gene is TRBV5-1, the J gene TRBJ2-5, with a possible D match to TRBD2 (5 bases). V dropped 3 bases and J dropped 1 base, with 10 bases sitting between them. The length of the CDR3 is 14 residues. Germline assignment: CDR1 SGHRS and CDR2 YFSETQ. Based on the CDR3 plus reference TRBV5-1 and TRBJ2-5, the full variable domain is KAGVTQTPRYLIKTRGQQVTLSCSPISGHRSVSWYQQTPGQGLQFLFEYFSETQRNKGNFPGRFSGRQFSNSRSEMNVSTLELGDSALYLCASSSSGTQETQYFGPGTRLLVL.

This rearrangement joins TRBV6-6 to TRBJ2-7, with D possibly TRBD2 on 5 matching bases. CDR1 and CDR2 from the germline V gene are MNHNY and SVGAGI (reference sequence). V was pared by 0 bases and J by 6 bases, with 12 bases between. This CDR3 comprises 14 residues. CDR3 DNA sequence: TGTGCCAGCAGTTACTCCTTCGGGGAGTTCGAGCAGTACTTC. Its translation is CASSYSFGEFEQYF.

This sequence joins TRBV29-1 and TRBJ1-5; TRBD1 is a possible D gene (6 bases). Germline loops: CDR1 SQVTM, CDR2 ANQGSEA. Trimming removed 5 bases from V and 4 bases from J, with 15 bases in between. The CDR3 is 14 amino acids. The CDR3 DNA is TGCAGCGTTTCAAAGGGGGTGGAAAATCAGCCCCAGCATTTT. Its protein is CSVSKGVENQPQHF.

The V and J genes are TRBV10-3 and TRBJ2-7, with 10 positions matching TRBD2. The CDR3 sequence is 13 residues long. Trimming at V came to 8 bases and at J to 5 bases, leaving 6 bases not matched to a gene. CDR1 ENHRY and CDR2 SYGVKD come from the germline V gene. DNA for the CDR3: TGTGCCATCGGGCTAGCGGGAGACAACGAGCAGTACTTC. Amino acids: CAIGLAGDNEQYF.

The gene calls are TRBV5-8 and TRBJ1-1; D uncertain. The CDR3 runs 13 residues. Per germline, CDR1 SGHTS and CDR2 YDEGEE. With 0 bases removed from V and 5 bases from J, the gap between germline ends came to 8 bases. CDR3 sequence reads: CASSLEMSTEAFF. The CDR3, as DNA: TGTGCCAGCAGCTTGGAAATGAGTACTGAAGCTTTCTTT. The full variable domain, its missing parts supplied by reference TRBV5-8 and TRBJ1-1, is EAGVTQSPTHLIKTRGQQATLRCSPISGHTSVYWYQQALGLGLQFLLWYDEGEERNRGNFPPRFSGRQFPNYSSELNVNALELEDSALYLCASSLEMSTEAFFGQGTRLTVV.

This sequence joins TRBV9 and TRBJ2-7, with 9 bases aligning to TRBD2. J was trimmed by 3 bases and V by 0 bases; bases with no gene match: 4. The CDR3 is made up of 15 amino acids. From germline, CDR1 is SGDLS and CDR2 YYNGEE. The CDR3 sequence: CASSVGTSGYYEQYF. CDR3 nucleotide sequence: TGTGCCAGCAGCGTAGGTACTAGCGGGTACTACGAGCAGTACTTC.

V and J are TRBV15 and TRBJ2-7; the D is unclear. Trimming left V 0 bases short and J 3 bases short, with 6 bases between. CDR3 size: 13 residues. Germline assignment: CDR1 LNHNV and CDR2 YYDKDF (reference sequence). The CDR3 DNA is TGTGCCACCAGCAGAGACCCCAACTACGAGCAGTACTTC. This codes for CATSRDPNYEQYF.

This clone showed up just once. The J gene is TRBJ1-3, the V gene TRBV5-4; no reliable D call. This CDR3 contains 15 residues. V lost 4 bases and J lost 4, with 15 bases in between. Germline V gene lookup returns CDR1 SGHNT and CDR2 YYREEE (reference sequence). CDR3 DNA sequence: TGTGCCAGCAGCCCCCACCTGGGAGCGGGAAACACCATATATTTT. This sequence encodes CASSPHLGAGNTIYF.

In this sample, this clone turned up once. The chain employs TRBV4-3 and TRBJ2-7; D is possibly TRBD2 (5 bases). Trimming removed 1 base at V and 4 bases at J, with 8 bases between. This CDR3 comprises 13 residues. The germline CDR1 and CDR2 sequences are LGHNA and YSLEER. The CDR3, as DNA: TGCGCCAGCAGCCAAGGGACTGATTACGAGCAGTACTTC. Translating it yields CASSQGTDYEQYF.